This T cell receptor (beta chain) was documented in a study of blood T cell repertoires in COVID-19. Study overall: Acute-phase and convalescent COVID-19 samples originated in the United States, Italy and Spain. T cells, B-cell-depleted T cells, or PBMCs provided the cDNA or gDNA that served as material.

Authors' methods: From reference gene primer amplification, estimates of nucleated cell counts were derived. Method: immunoSEQ multiplex PCR; TCRdb's copy keeps in-frame clones and lacks some. The DNA gave D and trimming, while V, J and clone size come from that table. The table includes tens of thousands of clones, about 83% detected once. The CDR3 length is 18 residues. The V gene end was trimmed by 1 base and the J gene end by 0 bases; junction bases not matched to a gene: 7. CDR1 and CDR2 from the germline V gene are SGHTA and FQGNSA. The source is a human donor in a cohort sampled during active COVID-19. The specimen was peripheral blood. This chain links TRBV7-2 with TRBJ2-2, with 8 bases matching TRBD2. As DNA, the CDR3 is TGTGCCAGCAGCTTAGTTGGGCTAGCGGGTACGAACACCGGGGAGCTGTTTTTT. This codes for CASSLVGLAGTNTGELFF.